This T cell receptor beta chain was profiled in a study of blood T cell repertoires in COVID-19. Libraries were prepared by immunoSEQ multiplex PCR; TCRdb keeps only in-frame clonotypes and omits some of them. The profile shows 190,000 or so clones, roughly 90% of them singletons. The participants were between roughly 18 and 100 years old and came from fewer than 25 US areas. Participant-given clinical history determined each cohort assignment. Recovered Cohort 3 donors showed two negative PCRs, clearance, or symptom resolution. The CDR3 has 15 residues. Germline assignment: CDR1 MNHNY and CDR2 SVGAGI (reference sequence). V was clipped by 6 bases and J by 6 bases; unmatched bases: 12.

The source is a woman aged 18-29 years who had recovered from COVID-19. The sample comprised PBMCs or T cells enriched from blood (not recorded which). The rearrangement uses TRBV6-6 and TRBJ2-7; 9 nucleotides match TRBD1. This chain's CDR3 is CASSIGTGYIFEQYF. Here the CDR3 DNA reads TGTGCCAGCAGCATTGGGACAGGGTATATTTTCGAGCAGTACTTC.